The clone carrying this T cell receptor (beta chain) was observed once. Antigen specificity is unknown. Using immunoSEQ multiplex PCR, the repertoire was profiled, and TCRdb retains in-frame clones only, with some absent. The sample records around 310,000 clones, roughly 80% being singletons. The source of the sample is a study of cytotoxic CD8 clonotypes in ibrutinib-treated CLL. Study summary: Average yields of roughly 260,000 productive templates and 94,082 productive rearrangements characterized the samples.

Points from the study as a whole: While tracking circulating CD8+ T-cell counts, baseline clonality exceeded that of age-matched healthy donors. Higher clonality was seen at ibrutinib response and a return toward baseline at progression. Treatment saw public clonotypes, which were uncommon, either contract or stay stable.

Germline lookup yields CDR1 SGHDT and CDR2 YYEEEE. The CDR3 covers 14 residues. V was pared by 4 bases and J by 2 bases, with 13 bases between. J is TRBJ2-7 and V is TRBV5-6; no clear D gene. The specimen was PBMCs, collected before ibrutinib treatment. The receptor's source is a human donor with chronic lymphocytic leukemia. The DNA of the CDR3 is TGTGCCAGCAGCAGATCTCCAGGACCCTACGAGCAGTACTTC. Amino acid sequence: CASSRSPGPYEQYF.